This is a list of T cell receptor beta chains from one sample in a study of T cell responses to AZD1222 COVID-19 vaccine. Sequencing was performed with immunoSEQ multiplex PCR; in TCRdb, only in-frame clones are kept and a portion is missing. The sample has about 59,000 clones, nearly 90% seen once; the top ten hold roughly 6.1%. Sequences were derived from peripheral blood, sampled 28 days after the second AZD1222 dose. The origin of the receptors is an adult who received the AZD1222 COVID-19 vaccine. Each CDR3 is given without its conserved first and last residue. The order of the fields is V gene, CDR3 protein.

TRBV3-1/TRBV3-2	ASSHRDSTYEQY
TRBV11-2	ASSLDQKETQY
TRBV20-1	SASPGQGGTEAF
TRBV9	ASSVPDGTSVSKTQY
TRBV5-1	ASSPDVANYGYT
TRBV5-5	ASSPTGSGYNQPQH
TRBV27	ASSLTSGYYEQY
TRBV9	ASSLGGASTDTQY
TRBV19	ASSLYVRGTLLAKNIQY
TRBV6-1	ASSEAGRGGYT
TRBV30	AWSQRGNEKLF
TRBV5-4	ASSWGGTAGPSESYT
TRBV4-3	ASSLDPGNSHSPLH
TRBV12-3/TRBV12-4	ASSLVHSYEQF
TRBV28	ASSFGRANYGYT
TRBV4-3	ASSQDLGDRETQY
TRBV6-2/TRBV6-3	ASSYPATDTQY
TRBV5-5	ASSPVYQKLEKLF
TRBV7-2	ASSLVGGVRYT
TRBV29-1	SVGKGLNQPQH
TRBV6-2/TRBV6-3	ASSTGVTQY
TRBV5-4	ASSYTGLAGVREQF
TRBV2	ASSAVGLRDEQY
TRBV7-2	ASSRSLEQY
TRBV25-1	ASSTSYGYT
TRBV28	ASSLGTDTQY
TRBV9	ASSGPRGGTYNEQF